This TCR beta chain appears in the sequencing data of a study of T cell repertoires in cytomegalovirus infection. Study as a whole: In the study, CMV epitopes included recently identified HLA-C-restricted and well-studied HLA-B-restricted ones. Public signatures in TCR beta pointed to CMV infection and matching HLA type. Regarding the study as a whole: What dominated the ex vivo response were HLA-C-restricted CMV-specific TCR beta clonotypes. Individuals carrying CMV plus the relevant HLA were identified by cumulative frequency of public TCR beta families.

This clonotype was observed a few times. The antigen is undetermined. Each CDR3 protein gets one entry after TCRdb re-called the reads with MiXCR. Seen here are tens of thousands of distinct CDR3 sequences, about 26% observed once, and the top ten hold 59%. The CDR3 consists of 16 residues. The germline V gene encodes CDR1 SGHDN and CDR2 FVKESK. Trimming cost V 3 bases and J 4 bases; bases outside gene matches: 8. The chain employs TRBV14 and TRBJ2-1, with 8 bases identical to TRBD2. The sequenced sample was CD8+ T cells from cultured PBMCs, obtained from culture after CMV antigen stimulation. The clonotype originates from a human donor in good health (CMV status not recorded). Some clones in this sample may be carry-over from other donors' samples. The CDR3 DNA sequence: TGTGCCAGCAGCCACGGACGGGGGGGTGCGTACAATGAGCAGTTCTTC. As protein: CASSHGRGGAYNEQFF.